Reported below is one T cell receptor (beta chain). This sample was included in a study of radiotherapy plus CTLA-4 blockade in lung cancer. Here immunoSEQ multiplex PCR was the method, and the copy in TCRdb shows in-frame clones only, minus some. The repertoire holds around 110,000 clones, with 81% as singletons. The sample consisted of peripheral blood, taken from a patient treated with radiotherapy plus ipilimumab. The sequence was collected from a human donor with non-small cell lung cancer that progressed on radiotherapy plus ipilimumab. Some clones in this sample may be carry-over from other donors' samples.

CDR3 residues: CASSLARYEQYF. CDR3 bases: TGTGCCAGCAGCTTAGCGCGGTACGAGCAGTACTTC. This rearrangement joins TRBV7-8 to TRBJ2-7; no firm D call. Germline CDR1 and CDR2: SGHVS and FQNEAQ. This CDR3 has 12 residues. V was shortened by 0 bases and J by 4 bases, with 4 bases between the two germline ends.